This record covers a single T cell receptor beta chain. Other DNA sequences in the sample encode the same CDR3. The sample originates from a study of blood T cell repertoires in COVID-19. About the study: Italy, Spain and the United States were the sources of the convalescent and acute COVID-19 samples. PBMCs, B-cell-depleted T cells, or T cells were the source of the cDNA or gDNA that made up the material.

In the source study's methods: Using reference gene primer amplification, nucleated cell counts were estimated. Sequenced by immunoSEQ multiplex PCR; TCRdb stores in-frame clones only, minus some. V and J calls plus clone size are reproduced from that table; the DNA served to infer D and trimming. The data hold 10,000 to 15,000 clones, with approximately 78% observed a single time. The CDR3 contains 15 residues. V dropped 2 bases and J dropped 6 bases, with 14 bases sitting between them. Germline V lookup: CDR1 LNHDA, CDR2 SQIVND (reference sequence). Sequencing was carried out using peripheral blood. The chain couples TRBV19 to TRBJ1-5; no reliable D call. The TCR sequence derives from a human donor in a cohort sampled during active COVID-19. CDR3 bases: TGTGCCAGTAGTATAACCAGAGGGCTGAGTCAGCCCCAGCATTTT. It is translated as CASSITRGLSQPQHF.